A few counts support the clone carrying this TCR beta chain. The data derive from a study of T cell clonotyping in hematopoietic cell transplantation. The V gene's germline CDR1 is MNHNS and CDR2 SASEGT. Between the trimmed V and J ends, which lost 0 bases and 0 bases, there was a span of 14 bases. The CDR3 sequence is 18 residues long. Sequencing was performed with immunoSEQ multiplex PCR; in TCRdb, only in-frame clones are kept and a portion is missing. The sample records 15,000 to 20,000 clones, roughly 77% being singletons. Documented time point: recipient sample about 28 days before transplant, after cytoreduction.

Sample: peripheral blood mononuclear cells, taken before stem cell transplant. This chain joins TRBV6-1 and TRBJ2-2; D gene uncertain. This clonotype originated in a man aged 55-75 years with acute myeloid leukemia. Some clones in this sample may be carry-over from other donors' samples. The CDR3 protein is CASSEALLGSANTGELFF. The CDR3 DNA reads TGTGCCAGCAGTGAAGCGCTTTTGGGAAGCGCGAACACCGGGGAGCTGTTTTTT.